Listed here is a single T cell receptor (beta chain). TCRdb's table, derived via immunoSEQ multiplex PCR, lists solely in-frame clones and lacks some. The table includes more than 450,000 clones, about nine tenths detected once. Germline lookup yields CDR1 SGHRS and CDR2 YFSETQ. The junction had 11 bases not matched to a gene; V was cut back by 4 bases and J by 8 bases. This CDR3 is 16 amino acids long. These data originate in a study of blood T cell repertoires in COVID-19. Study-wide context: Donors in the United States, Italy and Spain gave samples during acute or convalescent COVID-19.

Participants were aged about 18 to 100 years from about two dozen US areas. Participants' own reports of clinical history determined their cohort assignment. Recovered Cohort 3 donors showed two negative PCRs, clearance, or symptom resolution. Sequenced material: PBMCs or T cells enriched from blood (not recorded which). The J gene is TRBJ1-4, the V gene TRBV5-1; 10 nucleotides agree with TRBD1. The receptor was derived from a woman aged 18-29 years who had recovered from COVID-19. CDR3 DNA sequence: TGCGCCAGCAGCCAGCACTCCGGGACAGGGGAGGAAAAACTGTTTTTT. This codes for CASSQHSGTGEEKLFF.